A selection of T cell receptor beta chains follows, all from one sample in a study of cytomegalovirus exposure and HLA in healthy donors. TCRdb keeps only in-frame clones here, not all; method: immunoSEQ multiplex PCR. The sample lists roughly 330,000 clones; roughly 87% were seen once. What was sequenced was PBMCs. Source of these receptors: a woman in her 30s in good health and CMV-seropositive. The CDR3 runs from the conserved cysteine through the conserved F or W. The D gene is left open where the match is weak. Size is stated for part of the rows, as once, few or many counts, or as a class when the clone is expanded.

abundance	v_gene	d_gene	j_gene	CDR3nt	CDR3aa
-	TRBV6-6	TRBD1	TRBJ2-2	TGTGCCAGCACTGACCCGGGACAGGGGACCACCGGGGAGCTGTTTTTT	CASTDPGQGTTGELFF
-	TRBV5-1	-	TRBJ2-5	TGCGCCAGCAGCAACCAGGGGCGGCGAGAGACCCAGTACTTC	CASSNQGRRETQYF
-	TRBV18	-	TRBJ1-4	TGTGCCAGCTCACAGCAGGGGTTTGTGGAAAAACTGTTTTTT	CASSQQGFVEKLFF
few	TRBV30	TRBD1	TRBJ1-5	TGTGCCTGGAGTTCCCGACAGGGGGTCAATCAGCCCCAGCATTTT	CAWSSRQGVNQPQHF
-	TRBV30	-	TRBJ2-6	TGTGCCTGGAGTGGGGGGGCCAACGTCCTGACTTTC	CAWSGGANVLTF
-	TRBV27	-	TRBJ2-3	TGTGCCAGCAGTTTAGTGAACACAGATACGCAGTATTTT	CASSLVNTDTQYF
-	TRBV30	-	TRBJ1-1	TGTGCCTGGAGTCAGGCCTCGGGGGATTTCTTT	CAWSQASGDFF
-	TRBV28	-	TRBJ2-7	TGTGCCAGCAGTTTATATGACTGGCTGGAGCAGTACTTC	CASSLYDWLEQYF
once	TRBV28	-	TRBJ2-7	TGTGCCAGCAGTCAGGGTCAGGGGCCCTACGAGCAGTACTTC	CASSQGQGPYEQYF
-	TRBV18	-	TRBJ1-1	TGTGCCAGCTCACCCTCGGGGGGGGGCTCCAGCTTGTCCGAAGCTTTCTTT	CASSPSGGGSSLSEAFF
-	TRBV5-1	TRBD1	TRBJ2-7	TGCGCCAGCAGCGGGGACAGGGGTTACGAGCAGTACTTC	CASSGDRGYEQYF
-	TRBV28	TRBD2	TRBJ2-7	TGTGCCAGCACCAAACTAGCGGGAGGGCCGGGCGAGCAGTACTTC	CASTKLAGGPGEQYF